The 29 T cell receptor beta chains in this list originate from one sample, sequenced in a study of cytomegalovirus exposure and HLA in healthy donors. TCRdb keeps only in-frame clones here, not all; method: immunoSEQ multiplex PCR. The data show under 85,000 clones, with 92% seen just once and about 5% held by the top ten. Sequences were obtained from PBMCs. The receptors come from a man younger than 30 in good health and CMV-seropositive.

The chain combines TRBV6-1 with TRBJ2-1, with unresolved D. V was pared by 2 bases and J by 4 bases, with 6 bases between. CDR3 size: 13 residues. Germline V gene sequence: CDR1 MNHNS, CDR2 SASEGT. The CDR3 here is CASSELPYNEQFF. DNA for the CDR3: TGTGCCAGCAGTGAACTCCCGTACAATGAGCAGTTCTTC.

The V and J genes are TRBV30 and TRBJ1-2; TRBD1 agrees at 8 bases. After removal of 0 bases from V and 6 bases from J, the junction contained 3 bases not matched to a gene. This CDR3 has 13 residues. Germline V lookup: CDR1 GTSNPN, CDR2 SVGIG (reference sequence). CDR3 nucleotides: TGTGCCTGGAGTGTACAGGGGGTAGATGGCTACACCTTC. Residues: CAWSVQGVDGYTF.

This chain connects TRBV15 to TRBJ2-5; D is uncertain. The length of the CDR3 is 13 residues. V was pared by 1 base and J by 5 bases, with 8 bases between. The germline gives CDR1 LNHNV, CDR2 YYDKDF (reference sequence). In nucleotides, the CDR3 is TGTGCCACCAGCAGAGCGTTTTTGGAGACCCAGTACTTC. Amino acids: CATSRAFLETQYF.

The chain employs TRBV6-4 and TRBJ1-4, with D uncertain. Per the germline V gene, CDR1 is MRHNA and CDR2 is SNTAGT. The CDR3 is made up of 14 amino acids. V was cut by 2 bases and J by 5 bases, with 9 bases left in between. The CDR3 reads CASSDREENEKLFF. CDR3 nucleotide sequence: TGTGCCAGCAGTGACAGGGAGGAAAATGAAAAACTGTTTTTT.

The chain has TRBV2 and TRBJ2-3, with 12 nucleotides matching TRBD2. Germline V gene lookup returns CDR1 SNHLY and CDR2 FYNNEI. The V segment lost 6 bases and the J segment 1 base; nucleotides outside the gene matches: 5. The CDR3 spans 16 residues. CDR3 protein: CASRRLAGVGTDTQYF. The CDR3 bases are TGTGCCAGCAGGAGACTAGCGGGAGTCGGCACAGATACGCAGTATTTT.

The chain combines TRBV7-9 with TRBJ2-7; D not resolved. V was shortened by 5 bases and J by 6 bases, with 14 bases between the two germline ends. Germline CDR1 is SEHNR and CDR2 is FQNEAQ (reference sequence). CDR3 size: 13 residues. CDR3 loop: CASSAAVGIEQYF. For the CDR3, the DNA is TGTGCCAGCAGCGCCGCCGTGGGCATCGAGCAGTACTTC.

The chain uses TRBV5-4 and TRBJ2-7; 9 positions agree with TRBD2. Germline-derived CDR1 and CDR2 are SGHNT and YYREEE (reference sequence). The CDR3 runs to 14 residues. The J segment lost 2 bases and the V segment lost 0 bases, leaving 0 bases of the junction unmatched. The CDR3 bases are TGTGCCAGCAGCTTGGGCGGGAGGGCCTACGAGCAGTACTTC. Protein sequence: CASSLGGRAYEQYF.

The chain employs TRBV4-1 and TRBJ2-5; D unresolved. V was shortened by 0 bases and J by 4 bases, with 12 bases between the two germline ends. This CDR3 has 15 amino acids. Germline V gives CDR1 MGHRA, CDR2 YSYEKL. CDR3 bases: TGCGCCAGCAGCCAAGACAACCTCCAGATAGAGACCCAGTACTTC. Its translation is CASSQDNLQIETQYF.

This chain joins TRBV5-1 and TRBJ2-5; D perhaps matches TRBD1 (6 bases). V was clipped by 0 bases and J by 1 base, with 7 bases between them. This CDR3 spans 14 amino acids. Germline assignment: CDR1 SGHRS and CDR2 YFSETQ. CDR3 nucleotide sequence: TGCGCCAGCAGCTTGGTGGGGGCCCAAGAGACCCAGTACTTC. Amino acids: CASSLVGAQETQYF. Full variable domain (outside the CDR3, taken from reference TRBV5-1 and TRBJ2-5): KAGVTQTPRYLIKTRGQQVTLSCSPISGHRSVSWYQQTPGQGLQFLFEYFSETQRNKGNFPGRFSGRQFSNSRSEMNVSTLELGDSALYLCASSLVGAQETQYFGPGTRLLVL.

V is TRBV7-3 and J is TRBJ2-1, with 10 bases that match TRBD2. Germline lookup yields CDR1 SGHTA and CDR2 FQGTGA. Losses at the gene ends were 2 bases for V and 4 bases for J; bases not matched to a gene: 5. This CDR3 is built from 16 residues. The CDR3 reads CASSLLASGSYNEQFF. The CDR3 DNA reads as TGTGCCAGCAGCTTATTAGCTAGCGGGAGTTACAATGAGCAGTTCTTC.

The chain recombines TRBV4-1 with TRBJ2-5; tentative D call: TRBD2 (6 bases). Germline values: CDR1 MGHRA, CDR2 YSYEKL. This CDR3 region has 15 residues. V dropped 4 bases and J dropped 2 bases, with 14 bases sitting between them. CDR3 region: CASSLEGLAQETQYF. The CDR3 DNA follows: TGCGCCAGCAGCCTCGAGGGACTTGCTCAAGAGACCCAGTACTTC.

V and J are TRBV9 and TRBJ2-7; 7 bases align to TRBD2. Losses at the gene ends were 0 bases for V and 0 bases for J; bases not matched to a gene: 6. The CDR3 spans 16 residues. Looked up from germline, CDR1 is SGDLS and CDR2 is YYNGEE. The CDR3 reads CASSVGLAAFSYEQYF. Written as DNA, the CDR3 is TGTGCCAGCAGCGTAGGGCTAGCGGCGTTCTCCTACGAGCAGTACTTC.

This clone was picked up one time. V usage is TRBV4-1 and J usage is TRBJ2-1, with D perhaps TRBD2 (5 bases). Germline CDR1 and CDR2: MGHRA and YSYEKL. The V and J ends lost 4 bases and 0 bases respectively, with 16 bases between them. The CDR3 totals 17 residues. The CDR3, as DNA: TGCGCCAGCAGCCGAAGCCCTATCGGAGGCTCCTACAATGAGCAGTTCTTC. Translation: CASSRSPIGGSYNEQFF.

CDR3 protein: CASSLASGRYTDTQYF. The CDR3 coding sequence is TGCGCCAGCAGCTTGGCTAGCGGGAGATACACAGATACGCAGTATTTT. The rearrangement uses TRBV5-1 and TRBJ2-3, with TRBD2 matching over 10 bases. Germline assignment: CDR1 SGHRS and CDR2 YFSETQ. CDR3 size: 16 residues. V shed 0 bases, J shed 2 bases, and the junction held 3 bases outside the gene matches.

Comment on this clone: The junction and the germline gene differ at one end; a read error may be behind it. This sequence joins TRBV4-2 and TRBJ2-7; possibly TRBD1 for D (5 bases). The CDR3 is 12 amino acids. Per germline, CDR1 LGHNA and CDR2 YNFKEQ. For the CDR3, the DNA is TGTGCCAGCAGCCATGACAGTTACGGGCAGTACTTC. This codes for CASSHDSYGQYF.

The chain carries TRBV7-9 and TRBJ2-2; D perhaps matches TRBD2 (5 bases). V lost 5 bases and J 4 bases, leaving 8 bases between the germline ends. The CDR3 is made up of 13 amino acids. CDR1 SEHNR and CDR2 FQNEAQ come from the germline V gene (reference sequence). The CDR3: CASSEGVTGELFF. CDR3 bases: TGTGCCAGCAGCGAGGGAGTCACCGGGGAGCTGTTTTTT.

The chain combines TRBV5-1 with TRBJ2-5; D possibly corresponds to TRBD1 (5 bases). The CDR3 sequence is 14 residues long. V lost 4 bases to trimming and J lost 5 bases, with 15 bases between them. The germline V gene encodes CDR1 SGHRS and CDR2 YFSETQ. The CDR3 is CASSPGSEGETQYF. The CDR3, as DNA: TGCGCCAGCAGCCCAGGGTCAGAAGGGGAGACCCAGTACTTC. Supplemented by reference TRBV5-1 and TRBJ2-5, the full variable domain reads KAGVTQTPRYLIKTRGQQVTLSCSPISGHRSVSWYQQTPGQGLQFLFEYFSETQRNKGNFPGRFSGRQFSNSRSEMNVSTLELGDSALYLCASSPGSEGETQYFGPGTRLLVL.

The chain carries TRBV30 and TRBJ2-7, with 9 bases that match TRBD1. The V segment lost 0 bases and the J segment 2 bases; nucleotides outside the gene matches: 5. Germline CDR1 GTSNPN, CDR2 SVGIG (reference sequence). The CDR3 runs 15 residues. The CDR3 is CAWSVLGTGTYEQYF. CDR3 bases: TGTGCCTGGAGTGTACTCGGGACAGGGACCTACGAGCAGTACTTC.

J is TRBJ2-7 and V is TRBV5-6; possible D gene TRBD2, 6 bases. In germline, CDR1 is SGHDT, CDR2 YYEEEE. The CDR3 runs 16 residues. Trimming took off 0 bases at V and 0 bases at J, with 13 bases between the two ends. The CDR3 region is CASSLAGGGSSYEQYF. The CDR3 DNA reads TGTGCCAGCAGCTTGGCCGGGGGAGGTAGCTCCTACGAGCAGTACTTC.

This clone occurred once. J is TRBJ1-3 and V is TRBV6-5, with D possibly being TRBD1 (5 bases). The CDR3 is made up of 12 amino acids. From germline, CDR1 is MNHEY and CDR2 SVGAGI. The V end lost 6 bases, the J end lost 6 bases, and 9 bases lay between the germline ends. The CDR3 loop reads CASRNRLNTIYF. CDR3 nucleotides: TGTGCCAGCAGAAACAGGTTAAACACCATATATTTT.

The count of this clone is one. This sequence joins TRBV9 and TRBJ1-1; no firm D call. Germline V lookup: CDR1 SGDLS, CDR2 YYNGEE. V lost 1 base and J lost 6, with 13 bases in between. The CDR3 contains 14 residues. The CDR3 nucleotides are TGTGCCAGCAGCGTATACCCATCGGAGTCTGAAGCTTTCTTT. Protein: CASSVYPSESEAFF.

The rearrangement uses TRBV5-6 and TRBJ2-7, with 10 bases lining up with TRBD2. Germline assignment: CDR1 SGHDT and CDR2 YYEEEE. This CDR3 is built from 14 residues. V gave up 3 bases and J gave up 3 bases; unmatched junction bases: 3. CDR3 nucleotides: TGTGCCAGCAGCTCGATAGCGGGAGGCTACGAGCAGTACTTC. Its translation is CASSSIAGGYEQYF. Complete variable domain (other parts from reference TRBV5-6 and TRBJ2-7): DAGVTQSPTHLIKTRGQQVTLRCSPKSGHDTVSWYQQALGQGPQFIFQYYEEEERQRGNFPDRFSGHQFPNYSSELNVNALLLGDSALYLCASSSIAGGYEQYFGPGTRLTVT.

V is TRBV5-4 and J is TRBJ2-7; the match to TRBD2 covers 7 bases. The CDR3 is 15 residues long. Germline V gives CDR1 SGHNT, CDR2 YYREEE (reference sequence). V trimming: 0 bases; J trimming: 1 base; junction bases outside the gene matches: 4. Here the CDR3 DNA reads TGTGCCAGCAGCTTGGTGCCTAGCGGTTCCTACGAGCAGTACTTC. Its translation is CASSLVPSGSYEQYF.

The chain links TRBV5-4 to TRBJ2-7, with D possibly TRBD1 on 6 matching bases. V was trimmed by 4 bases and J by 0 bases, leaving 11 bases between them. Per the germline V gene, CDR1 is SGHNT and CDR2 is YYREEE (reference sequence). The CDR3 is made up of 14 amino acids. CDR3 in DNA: TGTGCCAGCAGCCCGGACAGCTACTCCTACGAGCAGTACTTC. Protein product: CASSPDSYSYEQYF.

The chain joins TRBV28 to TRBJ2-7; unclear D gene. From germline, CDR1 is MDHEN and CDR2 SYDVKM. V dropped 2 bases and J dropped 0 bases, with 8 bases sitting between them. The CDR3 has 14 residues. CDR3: CASSLTKSSYEQYF. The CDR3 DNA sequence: TGTGCCAGCAGTTTAACGAAGAGCTCCTACGAGCAGTACTTC.

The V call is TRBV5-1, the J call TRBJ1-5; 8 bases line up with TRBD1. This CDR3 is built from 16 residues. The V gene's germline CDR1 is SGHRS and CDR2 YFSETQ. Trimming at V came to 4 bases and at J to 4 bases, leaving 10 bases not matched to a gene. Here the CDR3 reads CASSLDGQGSNQPQHF. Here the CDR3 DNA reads TGCGCCAGCAGCCTCGACGGACAGGGAAGTAATCAGCCCCAGCATTTT. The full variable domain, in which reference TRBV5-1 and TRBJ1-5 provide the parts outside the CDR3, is KAGVTQTPRYLIKTRGQQVTLSCSPISGHRSVSWYQQTPGQGLQFLFEYFSETQRNKGNFPGRFSGRQFSNSRSEMNVSTLELGDSALYLCASSLDGQGSNQPQHFGDGTRLSIL.

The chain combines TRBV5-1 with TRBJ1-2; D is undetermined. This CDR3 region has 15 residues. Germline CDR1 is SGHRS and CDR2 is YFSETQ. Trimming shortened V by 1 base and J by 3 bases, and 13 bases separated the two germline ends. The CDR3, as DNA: TGCGCCAGCAGCTTGATCGGGGTGATCGACTATGGCTACACCTTC. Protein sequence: CASSLIGVIDYGYTF. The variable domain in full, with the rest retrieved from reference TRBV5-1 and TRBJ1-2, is KAGVTQTPRYLIKTRGQQVTLSCSPISGHRSVSWYQQTPGQGLQFLFEYFSETQRNKGNFPGRFSGRQFSNSRSEMNVSTLELGDSALYLCASSLIGVIDYGYTFGSGTRLTVV.

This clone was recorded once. This chain's CDR3 is CASSYGGRANTEAFF. DNA of the CDR3: TGTGCCAGCAGTTACGGGGGCAGGGCGAACACTGAAGCTTTCTTT. The V call is TRBV6-5, the J call TRBJ1-1, with D tentatively TRBD1 (6 bases). This CDR3 comprises 15 residues. Germline V CDR1 and CDR2: MNHEY, SVGAGI. Trimming shortened V by 2 bases and J by 1 base, and 11 bases separated the two germline ends.

CDR3 residues: CASSIPQQGVYEQYF. CDR3 nucleotides: TGTGCCAGTAGTATTCCCCAACAGGGGGTGTACGAGCAGTACTTC. The J gene is TRBJ2-7, the V gene TRBV19; TRBD1 matches 8 bases. The germline gives CDR1 LNHDA, CDR2 SQIVND (reference sequence). The CDR3 sequence is 15 residues long. Losses at the gene ends were 3 bases for V and 4 bases for J; bases not matched to a gene: 8. Complete variable domain (other parts from reference TRBV19 and TRBJ2-7): DGGITQSPKYLFRKEGQNVTLSCEQNLNHDAMYWYRQDPGQGLRLIYYSQIVNDFQKGDIAEGYSVSREKKESFPLTVTSAQKNPTAFYLCASSIPQQGVYEQYFGPGTRLTVT.